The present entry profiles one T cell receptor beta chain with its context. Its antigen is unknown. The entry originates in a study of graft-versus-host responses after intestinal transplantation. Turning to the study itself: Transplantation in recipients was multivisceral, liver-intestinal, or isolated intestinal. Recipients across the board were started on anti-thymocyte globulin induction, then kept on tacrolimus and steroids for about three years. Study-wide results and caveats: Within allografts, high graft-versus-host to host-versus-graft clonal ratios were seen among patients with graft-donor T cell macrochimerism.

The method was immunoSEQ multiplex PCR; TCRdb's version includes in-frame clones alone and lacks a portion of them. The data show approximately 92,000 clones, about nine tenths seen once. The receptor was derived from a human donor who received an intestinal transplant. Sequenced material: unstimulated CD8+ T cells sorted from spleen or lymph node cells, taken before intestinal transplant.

In DNA form, the CDR3 reads TGTGCCAGCAGCTTGTTCCGCGGAGCCCCCTACGAGCAGTACTTC. Amino acid sequence: CASSLFRGAPYEQYF. This chain connects TRBV7-2 to TRBJ2-7; D uncertain. Trimming cost V 3 bases and J 2 bases, with 14 bases left between them. The CDR3 has 15 amino acids. Per germline, CDR1 SGHTA and CDR2 FQGNSA.